This TCR beta chain was captured in a study of CD8 T cells in ankylosing spondylitis. Study outcomes and limitations: Among TCR beta sequences, a motif of eight highly homologous variants appeared characteristic of ankylosing spondylitis blood.

Using its own MiXCR run on the 5' RACE reads, TCRdb lists one record per CDR3 protein. The sample contains about 500,000 distinct CDR3 sequences, approximately 5% of which appear only once. Trimming shortened V by 5 bases and J by 4 bases, and 16 bases separated the two germline ends. CDR1 and CDR2 from the germline V gene are LGHNT and FRNRAP. This CDR3 contains 15 residues. This clonotype has a handful of counts. The antigen remains unidentified. The sequence derives from a male donor with ankylosing spondylitis. Sequences were obtained from blood, either unsorted or a sorted T cell fraction (not recorded which). This chain connects TRBV12-5 to TRBJ2-3; D possibly corresponds to TRBD2 (6 bases). The CDR3, as DNA: TGTGCTAGTGGTCCCGGGGGTGGAGAAGCAGATACGCAGTATTTT. This encodes CASGPGGGEADTQYF. Looking up the rest from reference TRBV12-5 and TRBJ2-3 gives the full variable domain: DARVTQTPRHKVTEMGQEVTMRCQPILGHNTVFWYRQTMMQGLELLAYFRNRAPLDDSGMPKDRFSAEMPDATLATLKIQPSEPRDSAVYFCASGPGGGEADTQYFGPGTRLTVL.